This TCR beta chain was observed in a study of identical twins. Overall study results and limits: Within cord blood, abundant beta clonotypes carried fewer insertions, but memory repertoires showed no such trend. Among monozygotic twins, out-of-frame TCR alpha sharing exceeded what models predicted. Invariant MAIT and iNKT cells are populations that could partly confound zero-insertion analyses.

Unique molecular identifiers were present on the cDNA, and a universal primer site came from template switching. TCRdb processed the 5' RACE reads anew with MiXCR; each CDR3 protein has one entry. The sample yields 250,000 to 350,000 distinct CDR3 sequences, more than 6.5% seen once. This clonotype appeared many times. No antigen is known for it. This sample also appeared in a second study, on yellow fever vaccine responses in identical twins.

Sequencing input: memory (CD45RO+) T cells sorted from blood. This receptor was taken from a young woman in good health.

CDR3 DNA: TGTGCCAGCAGCAATCACAGGCACGGGGAGCAGTACTTC. It codes for CASSNHRHGEQYF. This chain uses TRBV4-2 with TRBJ2-7; perhaps TRBD1 as D (5 bases). V lost 5 bases and J 7 bases, leaving 15 bases between the germline ends. The CDR3 consists of 13 residues. Germline V gives CDR1 LGHNA, CDR2 YNFKEQ.